This passage covers 14 T cell receptor beta chains from one sample sequenced in a study of T cells in Graves' hyperthyroidism and ophthalmopathy (dated by TCRdb to about 2019). The library was prepared using multiplex PCR. TCRdb shows the sequencer as Illumina HiSeq 2000. The TCR beta CDR3 regions were amplified from the RNA transcripts. The first round of RT-PCR for the TCR CDR3 was performed with the HTBI primer set and the Qiagen OneStep RT-PCR kit. The public reads were reprocessed in TCRdb via fastp at Q25 and MiXCR, keeping in-frame beta chains. Identical CDR3 protein sequences are pooled into one entry, listed with their most common genes and DNA. This sample is represented by around 600,000 distinct CDR3 sequences; about 15% of them were singletons. Jointly, the top ten make up approximately 13% of the sample. The sequencing input was blood. The receptors derive from a woman in her forties or fifties with Graves' ophthalmopathy.

This clonotype was counted at least ten times. The chain links TRBV12-3 or TRBV12-4 to TRBJ1-5, with TRBD1 as a possible D gene (5 bases). V was shortened by 7 bases and J by 3 bases, with 16 bases between the two germline ends. The CDR3 loop spans 15 amino acids. CDR3 DNA: TGTGCCAGCACTGAATCCAGGACAATCAATCAGCCCCAGCATTTT. Translating it yields CASTESRTINQPQHF.

The table lists this clonotype with many counts. V usage is TRBV20-1 and J usage is TRBJ2-7; D is possibly TRBD1 or TRBD2 (5 bases each). CDR3 length: 11 residues. V lost 8 bases to trimming and J lost 2 bases, with 10 bases between them. The V gene's germline CDR1 is DFQATT and CDR2 SNEGSKA (reference sequence). The CDR3 reads CSKGPPYEQYF. CDR3 nucleotide sequence: TGCAGTAAGGGACCCCCCTACGAGCAGTACTTC.

The V gene is TRBV2, the J gene TRBJ2-2; 13 bases fit TRBD2. CDR1 is SNHLY, CDR2 FYNNEI, per germline. CDR3 length: 16 amino acids. Unmatched junction bases numbered 4, after V lost 8 bases and J lost 1 base. The CDR3 reads CASRGLAGVNTGELFF. For the CDR3, the DNA is TGTGCCAGCCGAGGACTAGCGGGAGTGAACACCGGGGAGCTGTTTTTT.

On this clonotype itself: Sequence at one end of the junction differs from germline and may be a read error. This chain joins TRBV15 and TRBJ2-5; D is possibly TRBD1 (6 bases). Germline V gene lookup returns CDR1 LNHNV and CDR2 YYDKDF (reference sequence). The CDR3 extends over 15 amino acids. The CDR3 spells CAASRADRYQETQYF. DNA of the CDR3: TGTGCCGCCAGCAGAGCCGACAGGTACCAAGAGACCCAGTACTTC.

V is TRBV3-1 and J is TRBJ2-6; TRBD1 agrees at 7 bases. The V and J ends lost 0 bases and 2 bases, in that order; junction bases with no gene match: 7. Germline V gene sequence: CDR1 LGHDT, CDR2 YNNKEL (reference sequence). This CDR3 is 18 amino acids long. This chain's CDR3 is CASSQDWTGGPGANVLTF. CDR3 coding DNA: TGTGCCAGCAGCCAAGATTGGACAGGAGGCCCTGGGGCCAACGTCCTGACTTTC.

This clonotype has only a few counts. Written as DNA, the CDR3 is TGTGCCAGCAGATTCGGGACTAGCGGGAGGGCCGGGACCGGGGAGCTGTTTTTT. This codes for CASRFGTSGRAGTGELFF. V and J are TRBV5-5 and TRBJ2-2; 16 bases align to TRBD2. Per the germline V gene, CDR1 is SGHKS and CDR2 is YYEKEE (reference sequence). This CDR3 contains 18 residues. J was trimmed by 5 bases and V by 5 bases; bases with no gene match: 9. Full variable domain (remainder filled in from reference TRBV5-5 and TRBJ2-2): DAGVTQSPTHLIKTRGQQVTLRCSPISGHKSVSWYQQVLGQGPQFIFQYYEKEERGRGNFPDRFSARQFPNYSSELNVNALLLGDSALYLCASRFGTSGRAGTGELFFGEGSRLTVL.

This clonotype has at least ten counts. The J gene is TRBJ1-2, the V gene TRBV12-3 or TRBV12-4, with a possible D match to TRBD1 (6 bases). V lost 3 bases and J lost 7, with 21 bases in between. This CDR3 has 16 residues. The CDR3 protein is CASSLKRGGATSGYTF. The CDR3 DNA is TGTGCCAGCAGTTTGAAACGTGGGGGCGCAACTTCTGGCTACACCTTC.

The chain employs TRBV12-3 or TRBV12-4 and TRBJ2-4; D ambiguous. Trimming left V 2 bases short and J 0 bases short, with 5 bases between. The CDR3 is 14 amino acids. The CDR3 sequence is CASSLTIAKNIQYF. The CDR3 nucleotides read TGTGCCAGCAGTTTAACAATAGCCAAAAACATTCAGTACTTC.

This clonotype was counted at least ten times. The CDR3 nucleotides read TGTGCCTGGAGATCGACCGGGACTAGTGCCGAGCAGTACTTC. Translation: CAWRSTGTSAEQYF. The V call is TRBV30, the J call TRBJ2-7; the match to TRBD2 covers 8 bases. The junction had 10 bases not matched to a gene; V was cut back by 3 bases and J by 6 bases. Looked up from germline, CDR1 is GTSNPN and CDR2 is SVGIG (reference sequence). This CDR3 spans 14 amino acids.

This clonotype came up many times. The gene calls are TRBV14 and TRBJ1-5; no firm D call. V was trimmed by 3 bases and J by 7 bases, leaving 10 bases between them. Germline-derived CDR1 and CDR2 are SGHDN and FVKESK. This CDR3 has 13 residues. The CDR3 nucleotides read TGTGCCAGCAGCCAGGGGAGGTGGCAGCCCCAGCATTTT. Protein sequence: CASSQGRWQPQHF.

This clonotype was found many times. The V and J genes are TRBV12-3 or TRBV12-4 and TRBJ1-2; unclear D gene. This CDR3 comprises 14 residues. V was clipped by 6 bases and J by 5 bases, with 16 bases between them. The CDR3 reads CASRLRRMGYGYTF. Here the CDR3 DNA reads TGTGCCAGCAGACTTAGACGGATGGGTTATGGCTACACCTTC.

Remarks on this clonotype: It may be a read error: a sequence one base away is much more abundant. The J gene is TRBJ2-7, the V gene TRBV7-9; no clear D. The CDR3 is made up of 14 amino acids. Germline lookup yields CDR1 SEHNR and CDR2 FQNEAQ (reference sequence). The V gene lost 5 bases and the J gene lost 3 bases, with 14 bases spanning the gap. The CDR3 DNA reads as TGTGCCAGCAGCCAAGGTTGTCCTAACTACGAGCAGTACTTC. It specifies CASSQGCPNYEQYF.

Many counts were recorded for this clonotype. The chain joins TRBV12-3 or TRBV12-4 to TRBJ1-2, with 9 bases identical to TRBD1. The CDR3 consists of 15 residues. J gave up 8 bases and V 2 bases, and 9 bases lay outside the gene matches. CDR3 sequence (DNA): TGTGCCAGCAGTTTAACCACAGGGGGCGCGTCCGGCTACACCTTC. Translation: CASSLTTGGASGYTF.

The rearrangement uses TRBV6-1 and TRBJ2-6, with D perhaps TRBD1 or TRBD2 (5 bases each). The CDR3 contains 16 residues. Trimming shortened V by 4 bases and J by 4 bases, and 14 bases separated the two germline ends. Per germline, CDR1 MNHNS and CDR2 SASEGT. The CDR3 sequence: CASSANLGVGANVLTF. The CDR3 nucleotides read TGTGCCAGCAGTGCCAATTTGGGGGTGGGGGCCAACGTCCTGACTTTC.